The present T cell receptor (beta chain) was sequenced within a study of OX40 agonist ivuxolimab in advanced cancers. TCRdb keeps only in-frame clones here, not all; method: immunoSEQ multiplex PCR. The table lists about 40,000 clones, 80% to 90% of them singletons. This CDR3 is 11 amino acids long. Germline CDR1 is DFQATT and CDR2 is SNEGSKA (reference sequence). The V end lost 5 bases, the J end lost 5 bases, and 9 bases lay between the germline ends. V and J are TRBV20-1 and TRBJ2-5; possibly TRBD2 for D (5 bases). The receptor comes from an adult with an advanced solid tumor such as melanoma, head and neck, liver or kidney cancer. Sequenced here: CD4+ or CD8+ T cells sorted from blood, sampled in a trial of the OX40 agonist ivuxolimab. CDR3 nucleotide sequence: TGCAGTGCTCCGAGGGCGGAGACCCAGTACTTC. Its translation is CSAPRAETQYF.